A selection of T cell receptor beta chains follows, all from one sample in a study of blood T cells in healthy people across ages. One entry per CDR3 protein, called by TCRdb with MiXCR from the 5' RACE reads. The repertoire holds around 650,000 distinct CDR3 sequences, with less than 45% as singletons. Sequenced: blood. The receptors derive from an elderly man in good health. Both conserved end residues are part of each CDR3. The D gene is left open where the match is weak. Not all rows give a size; the values are once, few, many and, for expanded clones, a class.

D gene	clone size	V gene	J gene	CDR3 protein	CDR3 DNA
TRBD1	NA	TRBV12-3/TRBV12-4	TRBJ2-1	CASSNPGTGGLNEQFF	TGTGCCAGCAGTAACCCCGGGACAGGGGGTTTGAATGAGCAGTTCTTC
NA	NA	TRBV6-6	TRBJ1-2	CASSFLAGDYGYTF	TGTGCCAGCAGTTTTCTTGCAGGGGACTATGGCTACACCTTC
NA	many	TRBV27	TRBJ2-6	CASRRSGANVLTF	TGTGCCTCCCGCCGCTCTGGGGCCAACGTCCTGACTTTC
NA	NA	TRBV10-3	TRBJ1-2	CAISDTKTDDGYTF	TGTGCCATCAGTGACACGAAGACAGACGATGGCTACACCTTC
TRBD2	NA	TRBV20-1	TRBJ2-7	CSASKNSGRISYEQYF	TGCAGTGCTTCCAAAAATAGCGGGAGGATATCCTACGAGCAGTACTTC
TRBD1	NA	TRBV7-2	TRBJ1-2	CASSPAGQDCGYTF	TGTGCCAGCAGCCCCGCCGGACAGGACTGTGGCTACACCTTC
TRBD1	NA	TRBV6-2/TRBV6-3	TRBJ2-1	CASSRTGLLYNEQFF	TGTGCCAGCAGTAGGACAGGGCTACTCTACAATGAGCAGTTCTTC
NA	many	TRBV7-9	TRBJ2-3	CASSLGRTDTQYF	TGTGCCAGCAGCTTAGGGCGCACAGATACGCAGTATTTT
TRBD2	NA	TRBV5-1	TRBJ2-5	CASSFRLAGNAPGETQYF	TGCGCCAGCAGCTTTCGCTTAGCGGGCAATGCACCCGGGGAGACCCAGTACTTC
TRBD2	many	TRBV11-3	TRBJ2-1	CASSLSGVNEQFF	TGTGCCAGCAGCCTTAGCGGGGTAAATGAGCAGTTCTTC
NA	NA	TRBV4-1	TRBJ2-1	CASSQDRQTGQFF	TGCGCCAGCAGCCAAGATCGGCAGACAGGGCAGTTCTTC
TRBD1	few	TRBV20-1	TRBJ1-2	CSAHTGAGYGYTF	TGCAGTGCGCATACAGGGGCAGGCTATGGCTACACCTTC
NA	NA	TRBV20-1	TRBJ2-3	CSARGSGPGPTDTQYF	TGCAGTGCTAGAGGGTCGGGGCCCGGGCCTACAGATACGCAGTATTTT
TRBD1	NA	TRBV3-1	TRBJ1-4	CASSRNAGGEKLFF	TGTGCCAGCAGTCGCAACGCAGGGGGTGAAAAACTGTTTTTC
NA	NA	TRBV7-2	TRBJ2-1	CASSSNLGSQQSSYNEQFF	TGTGCCAGCAGCTCGAACCTCGGTTCCCAGCAAAGCTCCTACAATGAGCAGTTCTTC
NA	NA	TRBV6-2/TRBV6-3	TRBJ1-2	CASRSVGQTYGYTF	TGTGCCAGCAGGAGCGTAGGACAGACCTATGGCTACACCTTC
NA	few	TRBV4-2	TRBJ1-5	CASSQAGERDQPQHF	TGTGCCAGCAGCCAGGCAGGGGAACGGGATCAGCCCCAGCATTTT